One and the same sample provided the 26 T cell receptor beta chains below, sequenced in a study of T cell repertoires in cytomegalovirus infection. No antigen is known for these receptors. MiXCR, run by TCRdb on the reads, gives a single entry per CDR3 protein. The top ten hold around 15% of the sample, which has roughly 990,000 distinct CDR3 sequences, approximately 31% seen once. Sequenced here: cultured CD8+ T cells from PBMCs, sampled from culture after CMV antigen stimulation. These receptors were obtained from a human donor in good health (CMV status not recorded). Some clones in this sample may be carry-over from other donors' samples.

The chain has TRBV7-9 and TRBJ2-2; 7 bases map to TRBD1. The junction had 7 bases not matched to a gene; V was cut back by 4 bases and J by 2 bases. The CDR3 consists of 16 residues. CDR1 SEHNR and CDR2 FQNEAQ come from the germline V gene (reference sequence). CDR3 sequence: CASSSRRDSNTGELFF. Written as DNA, the CDR3 is TGTGCCAGCAGCTCAAGACGGGACAGCAACACCGGGGAGCTGTTTTTT.

This clonotype turned up a few times. This rearrangement joins TRBV7-9 to TRBJ2-7, with 7 bases matching TRBD1. Germline V gene lookup returns CDR1 SEHNR and CDR2 FQNEAQ (reference sequence). The CDR3 sequence is 14 residues long. V lost 4 bases to trimming and J lost 3 bases; unmatched junction nucleotides: 6. CDR3 nucleotide sequence: TGTGCCAGCAGCTCCGGGTACAGGGGCTACGAGCAGTACGTC. Translating it yields CASSSGYRGYEQYV.

Remarks on this clonotype: At one of its ends the junction is not consistent with the germline gene, which may arise from a read error. V and J are TRBV19 and TRBJ1-1, with a weak D call TRBD1 (5 bases). CDR3 length: 13 amino acids. Germline CDR1 reads LNHDA; CDR2 reads SQIVND (reference sequence). The DNA of the CDR3 is TGTGCCTGTAGTATGGGGGGGAACACTGAAGCTTTCTTT. Protein product: CACSMGGNTEAFF. Full variable domain (missing parts from reference TRBV19 and TRBJ1-1): DGGITQSPKYLFRKEGQNVTLSCEQNLNHDAMYWYRQDPGQGLRLIYYSQIVNDFQKGDIAEGYSVSREKKESFPLTVTSAQKNPTAFYLCACSMGGNTEAFFGQGTRLTVV.

This clonotype was seen a few times. This rearrangement joins TRBV4-2 to TRBJ2-2, with D perhaps TRBD1 (6 bases). Germline values: CDR1 LGHNA, CDR2 YNFKEQ. The V end lost 4 bases, the J end lost 4 bases, and 16 bases lay between the germline ends. The CDR3 has 16 residues. As DNA, the CDR3 is TGTGCCAGCAGCCCCCACGACAGGACGTCCACCGGGGAGCTGTTTTTT. The encoded protein is CASSPHDRTSTGELFF.

The V call is TRBV19, the J call TRBJ1-1; D unresolved. This CDR3 spans 12 amino acids. Deletions cut 6 bases from V and 5 bases from J, with 10 bases between. Germline-derived CDR1 and CDR2 are LNHDA and SQIVND (reference sequence). CDR3 sequence reads: CASRPQGTEAFF. The DNA of the CDR3 is TGTGCCAGTAGACCCCAAGGGACTGAAGCTTTCTTT.

In its sample, this clonotype was seen many times. V and J are TRBV7-8 and TRBJ1-6; D is possibly TRBD1 (6 bases). Germline CDR1 reads SGHVS; CDR2 reads FQNEAQ. Trimming took off 5 bases at V and 5 bases at J, with 13 bases between the two ends. The length of the CDR3 is 15 residues. CDR3 loop: CASSLQGGNNSPLHF. The CDR3 DNA sequence: TGTGCCAGCAGCCTACAAGGGGGTAATAATTCACCCCTCCACTTT.

The rearrangement links TRBV10-3 to TRBJ2-5, with TRBD2 matching over 10 bases. This CDR3 has 16 residues. The V and J ends lost 8 bases and 2 bases, in that order; junction bases with no gene match: 11. Germline V gives CDR1 ENHRY, CDR2 SYGVKD. In DNA form, the CDR3 reads TGTGCCATCCGCCCCGAGGAAGCGGGGGGGCAAGAGACCCAGTACTTC. Protein sequence: CAIRPEEAGGQETQYF.

In this sample, this clonotype turned up a few times. This chain joins TRBV4-1 and TRBJ2-1; D possibly uses TRBD1 or TRBD2 (5 bases each). Between the trimmed V and J ends, which lost 1 base and 14 bases, there was a span of 9 bases. The germline V gene has CDR1 MGHRA and CDR2 YSYEKL. The CDR3 is made up of 11 amino acids. The CDR3 here is CASSQGDVKFF. DNA for the CDR3: TGCGCCAGCAGCCAAGGGGACGTCAAGTTCTTC.

This clonotype was counted a few times. The chain carries TRBV6-1 and TRBJ2-2, with D unresolved. V was pared by 5 bases and J by 0 bases, with 13 bases between. This CDR3 contains 16 residues. Germline values: CDR1 MNHNS, CDR2 SASEGT. CDR3 amino acids: CASSQGRYANTGELFF. The DNA for the CDR3 is TGTGCCAGCAGTCAAGGACGTTACGCGAACACCGGGGAGCTGTTTTTT.

This chain connects TRBV4-1 to TRBJ2-7, with D perhaps TRBD1 (7 bases). This CDR3 has 14 residues. CDR1 MGHRA and CDR2 YSYEKL come from the germline V gene. V lost 2 bases and J lost 1, with 9 bases in between. CDR3 sequence (DNA): TGCGCCAGCAGCCAACAGGGGGGTTCCTACGAGCAGTACTTC. This translates into CASSQQGGSYEQYF.

The rearrangement joins TRBV20-1 to TRBJ1-6; a possible D gene is TRBD1 (6 bases). The V end was cut by 5 bases, the J end by 0 bases, with 8 bases between. The CDR3 covers 14 residues. Germline assignment: CDR1 DFQATT and CDR2 SNEGSKA (reference sequence). CDR3 loop: CSAPDSSYNSPLHF. In DNA form, the CDR3 reads TGCAGTGCTCCGGACAGCTCCTATAATTCACCCCTCCACTTT.

This clonotype was counted only a few times. J is TRBJ2-1 and V is TRBV6-1, with 11 bases matching TRBD1. The CDR3 spans 16 residues. Losses at the gene ends were 4 bases for V and 6 bases for J; bases not matched to a gene: 8. Germline-derived CDR1 and CDR2 are MNHNS and SASEGT. The CDR3 loop is CASSGIGTGGSNEQFF. CDR3 nucleotides: TGTGCCAGCAGTGGTATAGGGACAGGGGGTTCCAATGAGCAGTTCTTC.

Concerning this clonotype: The junction departs from the called germline gene at one end, perhaps through a read error. J is TRBJ2-7 and V is TRBV12-3 or TRBV12-4, with D perhaps TRBD2 (6 bases). This CDR3 spans 14 amino acids. In DNA form, the CDR3 reads TGTGCCAGCAGTTTGGGAGGCGCCTATAATGGCGATATATTC. The encoded protein is CASSLGGAYNGDIF.

J is TRBJ1-1 and V is TRBV28, with 7 bases matching TRBD1. The trim removed 3 bases at V and 3 bases at J, leaving 4 bases unmatched. The CDR3 is 14 residues long. Germline V gene sequence: CDR1 MDHEN, CDR2 SYDVKM. The CDR3: CASSFRGIYTEAFF. The CDR3 region has the DNA TGTGCCAGCAGTTTCAGGGGGATCTACACTGAAGCTTTCTTT.

This clonotype was seen a few times. The chain uses TRBV7-8 and TRBJ2-1; TRBD1 is a possible D gene (6 bases). Germline lookup yields CDR1 SGHVS and CDR2 FQNEAQ. The CDR3 consists of 16 residues. Trimming stripped 2 bases from V and 4 bases from J, with 15 bases between. The CDR3 loop reads CASSLSPGQHYNEQFF. CDR3 nucleotides: TGTGCCAGCAGCTTATCTCCGGGACAACATTACAATGAGCAGTTCTTC.

CDR3 loop: CASSPPTPGQWNTEAFF. For the CDR3, the DNA is TGTGCCAGCAGCCCACCGACCCCGGGACAGTGGAACACTGAAGCTTTCTTT. The chain carries TRBV7-3 and TRBJ1-1; 7 bases map to TRBD1. Germline CDR1 and CDR2: SGHTA and FQGTGA. The V and J ends lost 5 bases and 1 base, in that order; junction bases with no gene match: 13. The CDR3 extends over 17 amino acids. The variable domain in full, completed from reference TRBV7-3 and TRBJ1-1, reads GAGVSQTPSNKVTEKGKYVELRCDPISGHTALYWYRQSLGQGPEFLIYFQGTGAADDSGLPNDRFFAVRPEGSVSTLKIQRTERGDSAVYLCASSPPTPGQWNTEAFFGQGTRLTVV.

This clonotype showed up just a few times. This rearrangement joins TRBV6-1 to TRBJ2-1, with D unclear. Germline V gene lookup returns CDR1 MNHNS and CDR2 SASEGT. The CDR3 consists of 12 residues. V was shortened by 5 bases and J by 5 bases, with 7 bases between the two germline ends. For the CDR3, the DNA is TGTGCCAGCAGTTGGGTAGACAATGAGCAGTTCTTC. This translates into CASSWVDNEQFF.

This clonotype was observed a few times. V usage is TRBV19 and J usage is TRBJ1-3; tentative D call: TRBD1 (6 bases). CDR3 size: 17 residues. The V gene's germline CDR1 is LNHDA and CDR2 SQIVND (reference sequence). V was pared by 6 bases and J by 2 bases, with 20 bases between. The CDR3: CASRPLEAGEPGNTIYF. The CDR3 nucleotides read TGTGCCAGTAGGCCCCTCGAGGCAGGGGAGCCTGGAAACACCATATATTTT.

The rearrangement joins TRBV10-2 to TRBJ1-2; 7 bases match TRBD1. The CDR3 spans 16 residues. Germline V gives CDR1 WSHSY, CDR2 SAAADI. V lost 0 bases, J lost 2 bases, and 6 bases stayed unmatched. The CDR3 sequence is CASSESREGQNYGYTF. In DNA form, the CDR3 reads TGCGCCAGCAGTGAGTCGCGGGAGGGACAGAACTATGGCTACACCTTC.

This rearrangement joins TRBV12-3 or TRBV12-4 to TRBJ2-5, with D tentatively TRBD2 (6 bases). There are 15 residues in the CDR3. V dropped 5 bases and J dropped 2 bases, with 15 bases sitting between them. Here the CDR3 reads CASSLTGVEQETQYF. The CDR3 DNA reads as TGTGCCAGCAGTCTTACGGGGGTAGAGCAAGAGACCCAGTACTTC.

The DNA of the CDR3 is TGTGCCATCAGTGAGTCGGGGTTAGGGGCTGGAAACACCATATATTTT. Amino acid sequence: CAISESGLGAGNTIYF. This rearrangement joins TRBV10-3 to TRBJ1-3, with D possibly TRBD1 on 5 matching bases. Germline V lookup: CDR1 ENHRY, CDR2 SYGVKD. This CDR3 is 16 amino acids long. V was shortened by 0 bases and J by 2 bases, with 11 bases between the two germline ends.

V and J are TRBV27 and TRBJ2-1; D is unclear. The ends were cut back, 4 bases at V and 8 bases at J, with 15 bases in the middle. The CDR3 spans 14 residues. CDR1 MNHEY and CDR2 SMNVEV come from the germline V gene (reference sequence). The CDR3 sequence: CASSSYPRRDEQFF. The DNA for the CDR3 is TGTGCCAGCAGTTCATACCCCCGGCGCGATGAGCAGTTCTTC.

The chain uses TRBV7-6 and TRBJ2-1; no reliable D call. The CDR3 is 14 amino acids. V was shortened by 1 base and J by 6 bases, with 10 bases between the two germline ends. Germline CDR1 SGHVS, CDR2 FNYEAQ. CDR3 in DNA: TGTGCCAGCAGCTTAGTCGGGCAGCTCAATGAGCAGTTCTTC. This gives the protein CASSLVGQLNEQFF.

The chain is built from TRBV28 and TRBJ1-5; TRBD1 agrees at 9 bases. The germline CDR1 and CDR2 sequences are MDHEN and SYDVKM. The CDR3 extends over 15 amino acids. Unmatched junction bases numbered 8, after V lost 10 bases and J lost 1 base. The CDR3 nucleotides are TGTGCCAACAGAGAGACAGGGGGAAGCAATCAGCCCCAGCATTTT. It yields the protein CANRETGGSNQPQHF.

The chain combines TRBV20-1 with TRBJ1-6; weak D call: TRBD1 (6 bases). The germline V gene has CDR1 DFQATT and CDR2 SNEGSKA (reference sequence). Trimming shortened V by 2 bases and J by 10 bases, and 6 bases separated the two germline ends. The CDR3 runs to 11 residues. The CDR3 sequence: CSARQGSPLHF. The CDR3 DNA is TGCAGTGCTAGACAGGGGTCACCCCTCCACTTT.

The chain couples TRBV19 to TRBJ1-1, with D unresolved. This CDR3 is built from 15 residues. The V gene lost 4 bases and the J gene lost 0 bases, with 12 bases spanning the gap. Per the germline V gene, CDR1 is LNHDA and CDR2 is SQIVND (reference sequence). CDR3 nucleotides: TGTGCCAGTAGTAGAAACAGACTCCTGAACACTGAAGCTTTCTTT. Translation: CASSRNRLLNTEAFF.